The rows below give T cell receptor beta chains drawn from one sample of a study of blood T cell repertoires in COVID-19. Sequenced by immunoSEQ multiplex PCR; TCRdb stores in-frame clones only, minus some. In the table there are about 160,000 clones, roughly 85% of which are singletons. The sample consisted of peripheral blood. The source is a human donor with acute or convalescent COVID-19. The donor label of this sample is uncertain. Each CDR3 is given with its conserved first and last residue. D genes are given only for firm matches. The size entry is marked missing in some rows and otherwise reads once, few, many or a size class.

clone size	J gene	CDR3 length	V gene	D gene	CDR3 DNA	CDR3 protein
NA	TRBJ1-2	15	TRBV10-3	NA	TGTGCCTCGAATGGGGGGGGTAGAGCTAACTATGGCTACACCTTC	CASNGGGRANYGYTF
NA	TRBJ2-7	15	TRBV18	NA	TGTGCCAGCTCACCAGCCAGCGGTTCCGGCTACGAGCAGTACTTC	CASSPASGSGYEQYF
NA	TRBJ2-1	15	TRBV11-2	TRBD2	TGTGCCAGCAGCGCCGGACTAGCGGGGTACAATGAGCAGTTCTTC	CASSAGLAGYNEQFF
NA	TRBJ1-5	14	TRBV5-6	NA	TGTGCCAGCAGCTTTGGGGGGGTCCGTCAGCCCCAGCATTTT	CASSFGGVRQPQHF
NA	TRBJ2-1	17	TRBV4-3	TRBD2	TGCGCCAGCAGCCGGGGGACTAGCGGGGGGGCCTACAATGAGCAGTTCTTC	CASSRGTSGGAYNEQFF
once	TRBJ1-2	15	TRBV28	TRBD1	TGTGCCAGCAGTTTAACCGGGACAGGGTCAGTCGGCTACACCTTC	CASSLTGTGSVGYTF
NA	TRBJ2-1	15	TRBV6-5	TRBD1	TGTGCCAGCAGGTCCCGGGACAGGGTCTACAATGAGCAGTTCTTC	CASRSRDRVYNEQFF
NA	TRBJ2-2	15	TRBV11-3	NA	TGTGCCAGCAGCTTTGGCATCGCGAACACCGGGGAGCTGTTTTTT	CASSFGIANTGELFF
NA	TRBJ2-7	17	TRBV15	NA	TGTGCCACCAGCAGAGATTACGGAGGGCGAAAGGCCAACGAGCAGTACTTC	CATSRDYGGRKANEQYF
once	TRBJ1-4	13	TRBV4-1	NA	TGCGCCAGCAGCCACTTCTCCAATGAAAAACTGTTTTTT	CASSHFSNEKLFF
once	TRBJ2-7	14	TRBV6-1	TRBD1	TGTGCCAGCAGTGAACCGGGACAGAGCTACGAGCAGTACTTC	CASSEPGQSYEQYF
NA	TRBJ1-1	17	TRBV5-4	NA	TGTGCCAGCAGCTTTGGTGGGGGCTTACCCATGAACACTGAAGCTTTCTTT	CASSFGGGLPMNTEAFF
NA	TRBJ1-2	14	TRBV13	NA	TGTGCCAGCAGCCTCGTTGGCAGGGCAGAAGGCTACACCTTC	CASSLVGRAEGYTF
few	TRBJ2-1	19	TRBV7-3	TRBD1	TGTGCCAGCAGCTTAACCGGCCAGGGGGCGATCCCCTCCTACAATGAGCAGTTCTTC	CASSLTGQGAIPSYNEQFF
NA	TRBJ2-4	17	TRBV18	NA	TGTGCCAGCTCACCTAACACAGCCTCTATAGCCAAAAACATTCAGTACTTC	CASSPNTASIAKNIQYF
NA	TRBJ2-7	13	TRBV15	NA	TGTGCCACCAGCAGAGGGCAGATTTACGAGCAGTACTTC	CATSRGQIYEQYF
NA	TRBJ1-2	15	TRBV28	TRBD1	TGTGCCAGCAGTGTCCGGGACAGGGTTGCCTATGGCTACACCTTC	CASSVRDRVAYGYTF
few	TRBJ2-3	19	TRBV14	TRBD2	TGTGCCAGCAGCCTCCTCAGACGACTAGCGGGGGGGGGCACAGATACGCAGTATTTT	CASSLLRRLAGGGTDTQYF
NA	TRBJ2-3	14	TRBV5-8	NA	TGTGCCAGCAGCCTGGGACTCCTTTCAGATACGCAGTATTTT	CASSLGLLSDTQYF
few	TRBJ1-1	13	TRBV12-3/TRBV12-4	NA	TGTGCCAGCAGTTTAGTCGGGGACACTGAAGCTTTCTTT	CASSLVGDTEAFF
NA	TRBJ1-6	13	TRBV30	NA	TGTGCCGGCACCGGGACACGGAATTCACCCCTCCACTTT	CAGTGTRNSPLHF
NA	TRBJ2-5	15	TRBV5-4	TRBD2	TGTGCCAGCAGCACGGTAGGACTAGGGGACGAGACCCAGTACTTC	CASSTVGLGDETQYF
NA	TRBJ1-1	14	TRBV19	NA	TGTGCCACCCGGCGGGCACCTTTTACAACTGAAGCTTTCTTT	CATRRAPFTTEAFF
NA	TRBJ2-5	18	TRBV4-2	NA	TGTGCCAGCAGCCAAGTCGCCACAAGGGGGGGGTACCAAGAGACCCAGTACTTC	CASSQVATRGGYQETQYF
NA	TRBJ1-1	16	TRBV24-1	NA	TGTGCCACCAGTGATTTGGGGGCGCCCGAGGACACTGAAGCTTTCTTT	CATSDLGAPEDTEAFF